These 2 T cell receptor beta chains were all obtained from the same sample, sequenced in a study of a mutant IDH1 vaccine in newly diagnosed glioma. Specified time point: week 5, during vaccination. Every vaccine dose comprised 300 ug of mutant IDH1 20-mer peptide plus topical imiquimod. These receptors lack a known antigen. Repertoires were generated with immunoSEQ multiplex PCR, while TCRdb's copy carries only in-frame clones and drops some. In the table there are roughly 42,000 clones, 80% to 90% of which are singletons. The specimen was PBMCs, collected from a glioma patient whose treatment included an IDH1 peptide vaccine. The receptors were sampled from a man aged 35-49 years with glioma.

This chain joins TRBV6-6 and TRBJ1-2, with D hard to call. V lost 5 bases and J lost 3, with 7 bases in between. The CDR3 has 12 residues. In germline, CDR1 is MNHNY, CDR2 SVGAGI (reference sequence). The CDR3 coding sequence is TGTGCCAGCAGTGACGGGTACTATGGCTACACCTTC. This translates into CASSDGYYGYTF.

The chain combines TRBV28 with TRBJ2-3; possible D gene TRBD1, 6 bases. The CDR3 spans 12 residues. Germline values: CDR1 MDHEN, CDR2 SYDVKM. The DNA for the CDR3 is TGTGGATGCAAGGGGGGCACAGATACGCAGTATTTT. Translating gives CGCKGGTDTQYF. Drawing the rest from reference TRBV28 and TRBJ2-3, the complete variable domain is DVKVTQSSRYLVKRTGEKVFLECVQDMDHENMFWYRQDPGLGLRLIYFSYDVKMKEKGDIPEGYSVSREKKERFSLILESASTNQTSMYLCGCKGGTDTQYFGPGTRLTVL.